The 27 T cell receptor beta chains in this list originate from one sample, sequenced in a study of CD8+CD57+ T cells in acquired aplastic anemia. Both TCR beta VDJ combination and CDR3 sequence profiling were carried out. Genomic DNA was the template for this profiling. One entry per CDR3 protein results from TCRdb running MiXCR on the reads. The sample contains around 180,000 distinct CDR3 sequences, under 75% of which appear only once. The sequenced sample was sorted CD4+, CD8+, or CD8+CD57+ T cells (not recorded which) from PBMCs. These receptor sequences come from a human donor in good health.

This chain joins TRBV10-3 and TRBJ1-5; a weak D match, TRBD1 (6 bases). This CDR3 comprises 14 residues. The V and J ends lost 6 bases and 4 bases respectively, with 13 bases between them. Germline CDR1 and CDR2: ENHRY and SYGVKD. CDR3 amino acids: CAIRDSRGNQPQHF. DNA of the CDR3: TGTGCCATCAGGGACTCAAGGGGGAATCAGCCCCAGCATTTT.

CDR3 coding DNA: TGTGCCAGTAGTATCGGTTCAGCACACTCACCCCTCCACTTT. Translation: CASSIGSAHSPLHF. The rearrangement joins TRBV19 to TRBJ1-6; no firm D call. This CDR3 is built from 14 residues. The V and J ends lost 3 bases and 10 bases respectively, with 13 bases between them. Germline V gene lookup returns CDR1 LNHDA and CDR2 SQIVND (reference sequence).

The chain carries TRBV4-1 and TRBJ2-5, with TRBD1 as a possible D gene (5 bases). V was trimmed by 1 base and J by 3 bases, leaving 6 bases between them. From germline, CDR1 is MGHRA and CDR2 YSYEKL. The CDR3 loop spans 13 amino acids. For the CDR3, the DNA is TGCGCCAGCAGCCAAGTAGGGGAAGAGACCCAGTACTTC. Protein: CASSQVGEETQYF.

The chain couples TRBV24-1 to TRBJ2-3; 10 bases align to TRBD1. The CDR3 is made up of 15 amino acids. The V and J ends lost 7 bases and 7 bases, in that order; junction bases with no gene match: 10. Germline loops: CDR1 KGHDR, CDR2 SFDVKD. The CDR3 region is CATRSLTGGRNTQYF. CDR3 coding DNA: TGTGCCACCAGGTCATTGACAGGGGGCAGGAATACGCAGTATTTT.

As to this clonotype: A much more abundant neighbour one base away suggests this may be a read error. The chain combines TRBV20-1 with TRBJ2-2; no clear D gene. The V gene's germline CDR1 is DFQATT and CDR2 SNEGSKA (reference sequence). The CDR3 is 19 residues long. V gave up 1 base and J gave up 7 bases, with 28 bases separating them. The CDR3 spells CSARVMGGPLTGPSGELFF. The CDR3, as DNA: TGCAGTGCTAGAGTTATGGGTGGACCCTTGACTGGCCCCAGCGGGGAGCTGTTTTTT.

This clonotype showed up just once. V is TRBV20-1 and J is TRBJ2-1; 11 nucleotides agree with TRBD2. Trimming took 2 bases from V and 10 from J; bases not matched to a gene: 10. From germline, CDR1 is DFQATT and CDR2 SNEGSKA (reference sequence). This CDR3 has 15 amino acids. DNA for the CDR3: TGCAGTGCTAGACCCGGGACTAGCGGCTCCTACGAGCAGTTCTTC. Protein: CSARPGTSGSYEQFF.

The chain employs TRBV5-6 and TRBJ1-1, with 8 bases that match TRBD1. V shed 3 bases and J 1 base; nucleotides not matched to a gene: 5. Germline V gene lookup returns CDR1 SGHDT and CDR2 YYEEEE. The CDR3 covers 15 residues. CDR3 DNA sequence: TGTGCCAGCAGCTACACCGGGACAGGGAACACTGAAGCTTTCTTT. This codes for CASSYTGTGNTEAFF.

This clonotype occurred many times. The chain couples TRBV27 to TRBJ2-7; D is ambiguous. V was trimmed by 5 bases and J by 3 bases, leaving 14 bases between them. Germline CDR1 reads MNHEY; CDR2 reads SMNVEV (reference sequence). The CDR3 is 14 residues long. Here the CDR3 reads CASSPTGRRYEQYF. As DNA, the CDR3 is TGTGCCAGCAGTCCGACGGGCAGGCGCTACGAGCAGTACTTC.

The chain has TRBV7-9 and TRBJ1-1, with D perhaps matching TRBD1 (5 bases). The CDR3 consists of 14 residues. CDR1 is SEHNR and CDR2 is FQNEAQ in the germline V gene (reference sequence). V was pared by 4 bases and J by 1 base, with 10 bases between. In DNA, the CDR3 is TGTGCCAGCAGCTCAGGGACTTCGAACACTGAAGCTTTCTTT. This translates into CASSSGTSNTEAFF.

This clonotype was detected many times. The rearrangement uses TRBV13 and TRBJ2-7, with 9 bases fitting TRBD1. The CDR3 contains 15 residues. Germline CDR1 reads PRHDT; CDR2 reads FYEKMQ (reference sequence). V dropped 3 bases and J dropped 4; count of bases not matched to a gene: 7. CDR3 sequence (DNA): TGTGCCAGCAGCTTTCAGGGACAGGGAATGTACGAGCAGTACTTC. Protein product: CASSFQGQGMYEQYF.

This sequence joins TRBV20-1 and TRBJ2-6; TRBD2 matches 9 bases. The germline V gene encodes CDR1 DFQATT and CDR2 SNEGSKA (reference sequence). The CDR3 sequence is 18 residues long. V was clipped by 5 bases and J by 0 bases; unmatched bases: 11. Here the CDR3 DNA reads TGCAGTGCTTCTCCGCTAGCGGGGCAAAACTCTGGGGCCAACGTCCTGACTTTC. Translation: CSASPLAGQNSGANVLTF.

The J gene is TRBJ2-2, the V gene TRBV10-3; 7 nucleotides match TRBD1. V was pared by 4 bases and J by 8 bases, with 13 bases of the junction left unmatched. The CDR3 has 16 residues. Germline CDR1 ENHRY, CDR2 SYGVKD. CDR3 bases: TGTGCCATCAGTGGATCGACAGGGACCCTAGGGGGGGAGCTGTTTTTT. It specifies CAISGSTGTLGGELFF.

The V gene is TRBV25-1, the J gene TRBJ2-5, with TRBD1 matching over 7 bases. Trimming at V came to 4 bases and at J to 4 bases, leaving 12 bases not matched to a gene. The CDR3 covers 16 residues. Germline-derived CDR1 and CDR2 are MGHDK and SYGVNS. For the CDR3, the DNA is TGTGCCAGCAGTGCTAGGTCACAGGGGCGAGGAGAGACCCAGTACTTC. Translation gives CASSARSQGRGETQYF.

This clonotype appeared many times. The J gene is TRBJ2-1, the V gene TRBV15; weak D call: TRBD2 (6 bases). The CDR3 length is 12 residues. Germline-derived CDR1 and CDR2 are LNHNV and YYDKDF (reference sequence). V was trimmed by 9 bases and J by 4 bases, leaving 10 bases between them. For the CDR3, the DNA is TGTGCCACGGGACTCTCTTACAATGAGCAGTTCTTC. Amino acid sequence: CATGLSYNEQFF.

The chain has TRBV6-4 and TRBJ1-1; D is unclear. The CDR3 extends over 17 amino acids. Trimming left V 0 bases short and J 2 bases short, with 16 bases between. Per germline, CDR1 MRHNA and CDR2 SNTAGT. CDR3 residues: CASSDSPLSESNTEAFF. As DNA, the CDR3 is TGTGCCAGCAGTGACTCGCCTTTGTCAGAGTCAAACACTGAAGCTTTCTTT.

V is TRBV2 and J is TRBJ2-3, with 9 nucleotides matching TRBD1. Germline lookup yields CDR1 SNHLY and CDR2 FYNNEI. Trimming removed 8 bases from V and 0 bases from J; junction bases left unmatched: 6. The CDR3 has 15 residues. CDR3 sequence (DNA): TGTGCCAGCGGGACAGGGACAGCTAGCACAGATACGCAGTATTTT. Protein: CASGTGTASTDTQYF.

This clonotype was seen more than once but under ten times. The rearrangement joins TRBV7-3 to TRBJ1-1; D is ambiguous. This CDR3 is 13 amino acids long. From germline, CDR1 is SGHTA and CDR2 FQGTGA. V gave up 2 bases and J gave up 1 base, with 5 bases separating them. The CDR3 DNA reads TGTGCCAGCAGCTTAGAGTCGAACACTGAAGCTTTCTTT. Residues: CASSLESNTEAFF.

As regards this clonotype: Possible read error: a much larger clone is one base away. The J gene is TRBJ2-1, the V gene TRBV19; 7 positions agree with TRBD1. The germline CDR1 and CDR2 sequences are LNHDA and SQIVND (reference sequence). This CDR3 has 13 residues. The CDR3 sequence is CASSRGSYNEQSF. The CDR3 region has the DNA TGTGCCAGTAGCAGGGGGTCCTACAATGAGCAGTCCTTC.

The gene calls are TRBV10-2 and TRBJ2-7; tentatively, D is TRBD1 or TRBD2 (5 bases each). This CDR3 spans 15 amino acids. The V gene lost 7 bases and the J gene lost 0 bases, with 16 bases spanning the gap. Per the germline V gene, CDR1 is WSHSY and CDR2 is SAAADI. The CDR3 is CASTEPGASSYEQYF. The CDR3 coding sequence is TGCGCCAGCACGGAGCCCGGGGCCAGCTCCTACGAGCAGTACTTC.

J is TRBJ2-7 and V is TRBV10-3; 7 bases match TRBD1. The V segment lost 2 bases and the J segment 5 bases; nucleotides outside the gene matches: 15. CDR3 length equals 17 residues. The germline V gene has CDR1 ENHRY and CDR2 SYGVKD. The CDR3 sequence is CAISEDRQGVGMDEQYF. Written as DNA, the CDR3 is TGTGCCATCAGTGAGGATCGACAGGGAGTGGGGATGGACGAGCAGTACTTC.

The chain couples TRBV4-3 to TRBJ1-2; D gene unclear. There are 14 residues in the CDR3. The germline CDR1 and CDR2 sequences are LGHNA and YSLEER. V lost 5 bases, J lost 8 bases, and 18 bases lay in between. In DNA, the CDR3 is TGCGCCAGCAGCACGCTTCGGGTTGGGTACGGCTACACCTTC. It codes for CASSTLRVGYGYTF.

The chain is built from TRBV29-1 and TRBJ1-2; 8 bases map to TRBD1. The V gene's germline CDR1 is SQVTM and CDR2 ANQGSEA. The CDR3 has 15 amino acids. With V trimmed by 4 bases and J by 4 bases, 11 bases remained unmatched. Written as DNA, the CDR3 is TGCAGCGTTGTCAATCAGGGGGCACGGGGCTATGGCTACACCTTC. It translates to CSVVNQGARGYGYTF.

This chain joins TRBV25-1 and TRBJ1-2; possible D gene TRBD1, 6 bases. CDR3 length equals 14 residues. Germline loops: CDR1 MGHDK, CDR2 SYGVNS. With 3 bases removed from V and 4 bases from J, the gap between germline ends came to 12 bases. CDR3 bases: TGTGCCAGCAGTGATAGGGACAAACTCTATGGCTACACCTTC. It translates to CASSDRDKLYGYTF.

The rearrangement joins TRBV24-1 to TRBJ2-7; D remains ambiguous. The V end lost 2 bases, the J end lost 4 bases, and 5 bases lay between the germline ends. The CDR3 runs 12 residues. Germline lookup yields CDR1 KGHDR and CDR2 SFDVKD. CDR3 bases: TGTGCCACCAGTGATTATAATTACGAGCAGTACTTC. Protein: CATSDYNYEQYF.

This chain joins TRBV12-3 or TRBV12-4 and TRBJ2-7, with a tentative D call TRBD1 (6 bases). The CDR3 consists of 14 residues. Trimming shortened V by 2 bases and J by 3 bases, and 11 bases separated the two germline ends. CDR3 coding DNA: TGTGCCAGCAGTTTAACGGACAGAATCTACGAGCAGTACTTC. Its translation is CASSLTDRIYEQYF.

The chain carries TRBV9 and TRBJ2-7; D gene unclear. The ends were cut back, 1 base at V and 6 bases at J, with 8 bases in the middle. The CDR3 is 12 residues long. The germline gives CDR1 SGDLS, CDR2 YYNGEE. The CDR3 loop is CASSVTDREQYF. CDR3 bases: TGTGCCAGCAGCGTAACTGATCGCGAGCAGTACTTC.

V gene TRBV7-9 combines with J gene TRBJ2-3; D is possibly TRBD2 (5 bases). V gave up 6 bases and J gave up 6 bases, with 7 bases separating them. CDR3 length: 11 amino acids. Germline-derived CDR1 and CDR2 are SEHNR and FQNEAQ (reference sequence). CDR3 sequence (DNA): TGTGCCAGCAGGGTAGCGGATACGCAGTATTTT. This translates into CASRVADTQYF.